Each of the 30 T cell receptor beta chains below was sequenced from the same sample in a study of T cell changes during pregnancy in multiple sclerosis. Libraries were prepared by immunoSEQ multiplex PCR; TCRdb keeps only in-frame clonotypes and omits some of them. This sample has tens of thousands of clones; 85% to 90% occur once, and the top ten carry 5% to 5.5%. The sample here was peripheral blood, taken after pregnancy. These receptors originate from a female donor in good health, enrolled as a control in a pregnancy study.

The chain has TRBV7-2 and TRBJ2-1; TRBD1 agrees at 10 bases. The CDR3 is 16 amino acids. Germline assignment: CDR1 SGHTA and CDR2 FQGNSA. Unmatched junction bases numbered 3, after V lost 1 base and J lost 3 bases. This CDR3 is CASSLEGQGVYNEQFF. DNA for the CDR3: TGTGCCAGCAGCTTAGAAGGACAGGGGGTCTACAATGAGCAGTTCTTC. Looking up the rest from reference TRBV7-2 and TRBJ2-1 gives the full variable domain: GAGVSQSPSNKVTEKGKDVELRCDPISGHTALYWYRQSLGQGLEFLIYFQGNSAPDKSGLPSDRFSAERTGGSVSTLTIQRTQQEDSAVYLCASSLEGQGVYNEQFFGPGTRLTVL.

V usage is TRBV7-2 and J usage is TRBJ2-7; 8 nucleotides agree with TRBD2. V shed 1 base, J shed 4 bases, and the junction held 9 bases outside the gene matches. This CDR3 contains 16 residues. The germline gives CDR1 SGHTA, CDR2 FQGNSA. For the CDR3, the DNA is TGTGCCAGCAGCTTAGATTTTGACGGCGGGAGGTACGAGCAGTACTTC. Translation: CASSLDFDGGRYEQYF.

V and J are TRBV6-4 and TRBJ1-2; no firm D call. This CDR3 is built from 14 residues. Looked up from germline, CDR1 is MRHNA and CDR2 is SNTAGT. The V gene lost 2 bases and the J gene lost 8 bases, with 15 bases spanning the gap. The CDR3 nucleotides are TGTGCCAGCAGTGACGAGGTCGGAGGGAGCGGCTACACCTTC. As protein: CASSDEVGGSGYTF.

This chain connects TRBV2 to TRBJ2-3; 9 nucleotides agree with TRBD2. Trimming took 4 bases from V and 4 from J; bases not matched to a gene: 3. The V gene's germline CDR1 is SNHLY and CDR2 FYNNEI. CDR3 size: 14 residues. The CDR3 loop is CASSVRTSADTQYF. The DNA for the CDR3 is TGTGCCAGCAGTGTAAGGACTAGCGCAGATACGCAGTATTTT.

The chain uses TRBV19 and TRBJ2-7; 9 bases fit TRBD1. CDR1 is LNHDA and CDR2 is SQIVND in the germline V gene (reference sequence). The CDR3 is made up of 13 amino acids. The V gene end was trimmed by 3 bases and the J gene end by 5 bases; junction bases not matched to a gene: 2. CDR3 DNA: TGTGCCAGTAGTATGGACAGGGGAGACGAGCAGTACTTC. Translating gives CASSMDRGDEQYF.

This CDR3 is CARIRVRPLAKNIQYF. In DNA form, the CDR3 reads TGTGCCAGGATCCGGGTGAGGCCTCTAGCCAAAAACATTCAGTACTTC. The gene calls are TRBV19 and TRBJ2-4; D uncertain. Germline loops: CDR1 LNHDA, CDR2 SQIVND (reference sequence). CDR3 length equals 16 residues. V lost 9 bases, J lost 0 bases, and 18 bases lay in between.

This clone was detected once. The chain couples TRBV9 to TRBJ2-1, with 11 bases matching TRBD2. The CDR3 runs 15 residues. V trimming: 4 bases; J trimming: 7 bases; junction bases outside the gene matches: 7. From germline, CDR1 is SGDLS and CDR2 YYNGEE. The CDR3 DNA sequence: TGTGCCAGCAGCCCGACTAGCGGGACGGGTAATGAGCAGTTCTTC. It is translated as CASSPTSGTGNEQFF.

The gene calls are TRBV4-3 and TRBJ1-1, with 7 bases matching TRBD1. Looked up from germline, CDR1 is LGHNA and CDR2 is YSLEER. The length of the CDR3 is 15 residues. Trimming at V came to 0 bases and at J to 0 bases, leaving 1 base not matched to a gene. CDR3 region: CASSQDGTVNTEAFF. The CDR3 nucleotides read TGCGCCAGCAGCCAAGATGGGACAGTGAACACTGAAGCTTTCTTT.

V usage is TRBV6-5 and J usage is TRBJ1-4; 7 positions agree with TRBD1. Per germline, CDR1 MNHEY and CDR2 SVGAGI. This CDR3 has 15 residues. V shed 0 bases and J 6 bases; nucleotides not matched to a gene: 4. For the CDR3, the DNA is TGTGCCAGCAGTTACTCTGGACAGGAGGATGAAAAACTGTTTTTT. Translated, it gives CASSYSGQEDEKLFF.

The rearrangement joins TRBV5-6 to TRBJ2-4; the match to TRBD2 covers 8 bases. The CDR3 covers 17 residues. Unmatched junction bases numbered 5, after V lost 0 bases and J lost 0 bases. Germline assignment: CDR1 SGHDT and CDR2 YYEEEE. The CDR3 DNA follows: TGTGCCAGCAGCTTGGGGACTAGCTATCTAGCCAAAAACATTCAGTACTTC. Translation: CASSLGTSYLAKNIQYF.

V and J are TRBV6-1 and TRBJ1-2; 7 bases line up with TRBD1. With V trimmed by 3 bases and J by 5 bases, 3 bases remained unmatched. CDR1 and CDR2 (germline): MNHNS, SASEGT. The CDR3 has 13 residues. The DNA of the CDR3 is TGTGCCAGCAGTGATGCAGGGGGGTATGGCTACACCTTC. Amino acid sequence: CASSDAGGYGYTF.

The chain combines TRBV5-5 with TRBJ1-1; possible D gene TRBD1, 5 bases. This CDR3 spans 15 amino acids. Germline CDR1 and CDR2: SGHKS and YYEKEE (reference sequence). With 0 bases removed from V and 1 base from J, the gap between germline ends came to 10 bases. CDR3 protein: CASSLEPGGNTEAFF. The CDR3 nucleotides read TGTGCCAGCAGCTTGGAACCGGGGGGGAACACTGAAGCTTTCTTT. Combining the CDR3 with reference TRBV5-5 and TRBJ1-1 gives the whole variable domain DAGVTQSPTHLIKTRGQQVTLRCSPISGHKSVSWYQQVLGQGPQFIFQYYEKEERGRGNFPDRFSARQFPNYSSELNVNALLLGDSALYLCASSLEPGGNTEAFFGQGTRLTVV.

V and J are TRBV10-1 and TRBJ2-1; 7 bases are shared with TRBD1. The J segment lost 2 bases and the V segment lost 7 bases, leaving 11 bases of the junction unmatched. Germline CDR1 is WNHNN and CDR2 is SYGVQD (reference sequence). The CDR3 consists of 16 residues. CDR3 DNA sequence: TGCGCCAGCAACCAAAACAGGGGCAGTCCCTACAATGAGCAGTTCTTC. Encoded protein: CASNQNRGSPYNEQFF.

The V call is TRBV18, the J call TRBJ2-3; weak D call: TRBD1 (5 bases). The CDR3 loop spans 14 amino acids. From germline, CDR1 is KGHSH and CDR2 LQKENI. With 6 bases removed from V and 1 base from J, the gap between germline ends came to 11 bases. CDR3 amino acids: CASSLGAGTDTQYF. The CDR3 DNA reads TGTGCCAGCTCCCTTGGGGCGGGCACAGATACGCAGTATTTT.

The CDR3 bases are TGTGCCAGCAGCTTGGGGCTAGCGGGGGTTAGCTCCTACGAGCAGTACTTC. Amino acids: CASSLGLAGVSSYEQYF. This sequence joins TRBV5-5 and TRBJ2-7, with 10 bases aligning to TRBD2. The CDR3 is made up of 17 amino acids. Unmatched junction bases numbered 6, after V lost 0 bases and J lost 0 bases. Germline CDR1 reads SGHKS; CDR2 reads YYEKEE (reference sequence).

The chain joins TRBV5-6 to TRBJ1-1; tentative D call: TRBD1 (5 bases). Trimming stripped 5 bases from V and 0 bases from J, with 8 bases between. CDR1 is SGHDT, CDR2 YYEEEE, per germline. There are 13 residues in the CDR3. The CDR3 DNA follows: TGTGCCAGCAGGGAGGGGATGAACACTGAAGCTTTCTTT. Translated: CASREGMNTEAFF.

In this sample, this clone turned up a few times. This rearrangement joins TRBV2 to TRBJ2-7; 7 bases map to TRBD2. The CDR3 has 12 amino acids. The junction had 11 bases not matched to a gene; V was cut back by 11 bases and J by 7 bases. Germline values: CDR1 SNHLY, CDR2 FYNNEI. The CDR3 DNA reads TGTGCCTCAGGGAGGGGCTTGGCGGAGCAGTACTTC. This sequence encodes CASGRGLAEQYF.

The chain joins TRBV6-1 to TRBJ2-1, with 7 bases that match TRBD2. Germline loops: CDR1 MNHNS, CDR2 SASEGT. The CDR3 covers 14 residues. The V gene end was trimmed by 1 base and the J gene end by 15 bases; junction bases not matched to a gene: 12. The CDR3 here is CASSEVVERGRMFF. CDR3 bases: TGTGCCAGCAGTGAAGTTGTAGAGCGGGGCCGGATGTTCTTC.

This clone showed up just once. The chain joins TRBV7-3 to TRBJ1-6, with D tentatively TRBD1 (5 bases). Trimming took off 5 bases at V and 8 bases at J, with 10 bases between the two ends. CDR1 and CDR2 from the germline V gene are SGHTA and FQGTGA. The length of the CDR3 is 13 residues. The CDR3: CASSSNRYSPLHF. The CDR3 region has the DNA TGTGCCAGCAGCAGTAACAGGTATTCACCCCTCCACTTT.

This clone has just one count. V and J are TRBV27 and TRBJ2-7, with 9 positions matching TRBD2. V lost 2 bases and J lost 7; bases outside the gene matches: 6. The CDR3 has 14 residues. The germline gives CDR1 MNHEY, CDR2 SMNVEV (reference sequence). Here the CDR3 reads CASSLAGGPGEQYF. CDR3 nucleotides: TGTGCCAGCAGTTTAGCGGGAGGGCCGGGGGAGCAGTACTTC.

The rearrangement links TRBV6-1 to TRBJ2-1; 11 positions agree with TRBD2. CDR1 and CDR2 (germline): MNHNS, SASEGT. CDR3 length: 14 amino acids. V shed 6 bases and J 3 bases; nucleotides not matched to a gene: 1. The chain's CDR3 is CASRGLADYNEQFF. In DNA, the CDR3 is TGTGCCAGCAGGGGACTAGCGGACTACAATGAGCAGTTCTTC.

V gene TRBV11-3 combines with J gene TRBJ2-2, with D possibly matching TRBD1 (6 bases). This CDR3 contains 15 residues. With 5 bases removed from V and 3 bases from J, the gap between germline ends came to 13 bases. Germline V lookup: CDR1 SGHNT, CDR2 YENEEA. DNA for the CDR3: TGTGCCAGCAGCGGGGGCAGGGCGGACACCGGGGAGCTGTTTTTT. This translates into CASSGGRADTGELFF.

The DNA for the CDR3 is TGTGCCAGCAGCTTGGATGGGGCCGGGAGCTACGAGCAGTACTTC. Translation: CASSLDGAGSYEQYF. The chain is built from TRBV5-4 and TRBJ2-7, with a possible D match to TRBD2 (6 bases). The CDR3 is 15 amino acids. Trimming shortened V by 0 bases and J by 3 bases, and 13 bases separated the two germline ends. The germline V gene has CDR1 SGHNT and CDR2 YYREEE (reference sequence).

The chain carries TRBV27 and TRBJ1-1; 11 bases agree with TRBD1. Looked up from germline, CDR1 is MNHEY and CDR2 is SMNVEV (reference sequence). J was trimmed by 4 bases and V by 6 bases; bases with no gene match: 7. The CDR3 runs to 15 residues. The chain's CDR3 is CASRVLGQGGTEAFF. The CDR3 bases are TGTGCCAGCAGGGTCTTGGGACAGGGGGGCACTGAAGCTTTCTTT.

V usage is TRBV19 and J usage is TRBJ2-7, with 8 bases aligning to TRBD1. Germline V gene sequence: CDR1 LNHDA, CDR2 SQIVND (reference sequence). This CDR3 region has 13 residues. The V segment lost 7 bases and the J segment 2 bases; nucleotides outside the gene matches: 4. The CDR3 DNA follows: TGTGCCAGTACCTACAGGGGGACCTACGAGCAGTACTTC. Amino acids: CASTYRGTYEQYF.

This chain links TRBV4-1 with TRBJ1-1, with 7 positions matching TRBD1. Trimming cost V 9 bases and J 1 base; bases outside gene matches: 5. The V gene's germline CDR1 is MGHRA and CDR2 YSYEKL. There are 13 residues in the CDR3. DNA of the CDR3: TGCGCCAGTAGACAGGGAGAGAACACTGAAGCTTTCTTT. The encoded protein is CASRQGENTEAFF.

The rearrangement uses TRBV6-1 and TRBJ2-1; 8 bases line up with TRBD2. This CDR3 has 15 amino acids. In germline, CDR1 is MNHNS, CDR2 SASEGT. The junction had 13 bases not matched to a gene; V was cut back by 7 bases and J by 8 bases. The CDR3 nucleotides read TGTGCCAGCACCCGAGGGGTAGCGGGAAGTCATGAGCAGTTCTTC. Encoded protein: CASTRGVAGSHEQFF.

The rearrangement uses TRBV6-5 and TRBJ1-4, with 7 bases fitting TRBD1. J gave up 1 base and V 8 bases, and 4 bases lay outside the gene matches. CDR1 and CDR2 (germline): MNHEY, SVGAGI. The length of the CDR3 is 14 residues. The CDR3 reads CASARGQTNEKLFF. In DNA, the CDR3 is TGTGCCAGCGCAAGGGGGCAAACTAATGAAAAACTGTTTTTT.

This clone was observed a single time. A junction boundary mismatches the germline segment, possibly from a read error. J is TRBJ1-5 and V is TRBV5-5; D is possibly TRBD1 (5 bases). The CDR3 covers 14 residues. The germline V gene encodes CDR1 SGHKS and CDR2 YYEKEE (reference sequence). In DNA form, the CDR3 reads TGTGCCAGCAGTTTGGCAGGGCGCAATCAGCCCCAGCATTTT. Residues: CASSLAGRNQPQHF.

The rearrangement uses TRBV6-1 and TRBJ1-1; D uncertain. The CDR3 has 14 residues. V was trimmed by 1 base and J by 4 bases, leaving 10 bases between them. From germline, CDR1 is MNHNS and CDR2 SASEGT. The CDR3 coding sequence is TGTGCCAGCAGTGAAGGTCTGGAGTTCACTGAAGCTTTCTTT. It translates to CASSEGLEFTEAFF.